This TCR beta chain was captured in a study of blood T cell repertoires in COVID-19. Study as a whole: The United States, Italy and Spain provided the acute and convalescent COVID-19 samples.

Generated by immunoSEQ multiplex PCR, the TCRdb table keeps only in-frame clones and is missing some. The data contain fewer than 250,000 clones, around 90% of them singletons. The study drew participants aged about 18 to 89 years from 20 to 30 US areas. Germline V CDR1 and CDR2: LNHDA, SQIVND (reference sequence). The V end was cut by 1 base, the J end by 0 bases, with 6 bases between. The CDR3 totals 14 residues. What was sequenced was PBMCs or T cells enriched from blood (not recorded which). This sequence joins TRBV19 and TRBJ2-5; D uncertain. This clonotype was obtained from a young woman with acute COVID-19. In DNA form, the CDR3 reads TGTGCCAGTAGTATAGTTGGCCACCAAGAGACCCAGTACTTC. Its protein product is CASSIVGHQETQYF.